Shown below are 26 T cell receptor beta chains from a single sample sequenced in a study of blood T cell repertoires in COVID-19. Here immunoSEQ multiplex PCR was the method, and the copy in TCRdb shows in-frame clones only, minus some. This sample has roughly 250,000 clones; 70% to 90% occur once, and the top ten carry 12%. The sample taken for sequencing was peripheral blood. The receptors were gathered from a young woman with COVID-19, enrolled during active disease.

The chain couples TRBV7-2 to TRBJ2-7, with D possibly matching TRBD2 (6 bases). The CDR3 loop spans 14 amino acids. CDR1 is SGHTA, CDR2 FQGNSA, per germline. The V end was cut by 5 bases, the J end by 4 bases, with 15 bases between. CDR3 nucleotide sequence: TGTGCCAGCAGCCAAACCCCGGGACTTTACGAGCAGTACTTC. This encodes CASSQTPGLYEQYF.

This chain joins TRBV12-3 or TRBV12-4 and TRBJ2-7; 7 bases are shared with TRBD2. The V segment lost 3 bases and the J segment 7 bases; nucleotides outside the gene matches: 6. CDR3 length equals 13 residues. The CDR3 region is CASSFLSGGEQYF. The CDR3 DNA reads as TGTGCCAGCAGTTTTTTGTCCGGGGGGGAGCAGTACTTC.

V usage is TRBV5-1 and J usage is TRBJ2-3, with a possible D match to TRBD2 (5 bases). The CDR3 covers 14 residues. Trimming shortened V by 6 bases and J by 0 bases, and 11 bases separated the two germline ends. Germline V gene data show CDR1 as SGHRS and CDR2 as YFSETQ. CDR3 nucleotides: TGCGCCAGCACCAGGAGGCTCAGCACAGATACGCAGTATTTT. Its protein is CASTRRLSTDTQYF.

The chain joins TRBV24-1 to TRBJ1-2; TRBD1 matches 9 bases. This CDR3 is 13 amino acids long. With 7 bases clipped from V and 4 bases from J, the junction kept 3 bases outside the gene matches. Looked up from germline, CDR1 is KGHDR and CDR2 is SFDVKD. DNA for the CDR3: TGTGCCACCAGCTTGGACAGGGGCTATGGCTACACCTTC. It is translated as CATSLDRGYGYTF.

The chain recombines TRBV16 with TRBJ1-3; no clear D gene. Trimming left V 2 bases short and J 7 bases short, with 12 bases between. This CDR3 has 14 residues. Germline V CDR1 and CDR2: KGHSY, FQNENV. The chain's CDR3 is CASSQAAEANTIYF. In nucleotides, the CDR3 is TGTGCCAGCAGCCAAGCCGCGGAGGCGAACACCATATATTTT. The full variable domain, rest sourced from reference TRBV16 and TRBJ1-3, is GEEVAQTPKHLVRGEGQKAKLYCAPIKGHSYVFWYQQVLKNEFKFLISFQNENVFDETGMPKERFSAKCLPNSPCSLEIQATKLEDSAVYFCASSQAAEANTIYFGEGSWLTVV.

The V gene is TRBV24-1, the J gene TRBJ1-1; the match to TRBD1 covers 7 bases. CDR1 is KGHDR and CDR2 is SFDVKD in the germline V gene. V was pared by 9 bases and J by 1 base, with 10 bases of the junction left unmatched. The CDR3 length is 15 residues. CDR3 sequence: CATAKRGLWNTEAFF. The DNA for the CDR3 is TGTGCCACCGCGAAAAGGGGGCTTTGGAACACTGAAGCTTTCTTT.

This clone was picked up a small number of times. The rearrangement uses TRBV19 and TRBJ2-5; D gene ambiguous. V lost 10 bases and J lost 1, with 7 bases in between. Germline V gene sequence: CDR1 LNHDA, CDR2 SQIVND (reference sequence). The CDR3 spans 11 residues. This CDR3 is CATRIQETQYF. In nucleotides, the CDR3 is TGTGCCACGAGGATCCAAGAGACCCAGTACTTC.

With respect to this clone: Other DNA sequences within the sample encode an identical CDR3. The chain has TRBV6-5 and TRBJ2-1; 7 positions match TRBD2. After removal of 2 bases from V and 2 bases from J, the junction contained 0 bases not matched to a gene. Germline CDR1 reads MNHEY; CDR2 reads SVGAGI. The CDR3 length is 14 residues. Written as DNA, the CDR3 is TGTGCCAGCAGTTACGGGGGGGCCTACAATGAGCAGTTCTTC. This translates into CASSYGGAYNEQFF.

The genes are TRBV13 and TRBJ2-7, with D tentatively TRBD2 (6 bases). Germline CDR1 is PRHDT and CDR2 is FYEKMQ (reference sequence). This CDR3 spans 13 amino acids. V was cut by 5 bases and J by 5 bases, with 13 bases left in between. CDR3 region: CASSINERDEQYF. CDR3 coding DNA: TGTGCCAGCAGCATCAACGAGCGGGACGAGCAGTACTTC.

This clone appeared a single time. The chain recombines TRBV15 with TRBJ1-6; D is undetermined. The CDR3 has 17 amino acids. V was shortened by 0 bases and J by 11 bases, with 20 bases between the two germline ends. Germline CDR1 reads LNHNV; CDR2 reads YYDKDF (reference sequence). The CDR3 here is CATSRDRRASGGAPLHF. CDR3 coding DNA: TGTGCCACCAGCAGAGACCGACGGGCCTCCGGAGGAGCACCCCTCCACTTT.

The chain combines TRBV16 with TRBJ1-2; 8 bases align to TRBD1. Germline V CDR1 and CDR2: KGHSY, FQNENV. The CDR3 totals 16 residues. Trimming at V came to 7 bases and at J to 8 bases, leaving 18 bases not matched to a gene. CDR3 coding DNA: TGTGCCAGCACCAATCGTCCAGGGGGCGTCCTTGGCGGCTACACCTTC. This encodes CASTNRPGGVLGGYTF.

This clone was seen a few times. The chain uses TRBV5-4 and TRBJ2-7; D perhaps matches TRBD1 (6 bases). The CDR3 runs 12 residues. V lost 4 bases, J lost 10 bases, and 15 bases lay in between. CDR1 is SGHNT and CDR2 is YYREEE in the germline V gene (reference sequence). CDR3 coding DNA: TGTGCCAGCAGCGCCCCCAGGGGACCCCAGTACTTC. Translation gives CASSAPRGPQYF. The whole variable domain, remainder taken from reference TRBV5-4 and TRBJ2-7, is ETGVTQSPTHLIKTRGQQVTLRCSSQSGHNTVSWYQQALGQGPQFIFQYYREEENGRGNFPPRFSGLQFPNYSSELNVNALELDDSALYLCASSAPRGPQYFGPGTRLTVT.

This sequence joins TRBV6-5 and TRBJ2-7; 7 nucleotides align to TRBD2. The germline CDR1 and CDR2 sequences are MNHEY and SVGAGI. CDR3 length: 13 amino acids. V dropped 6 bases and J dropped 3; count of bases not matched to a gene: 5. CDR3 sequence (DNA): TGTGCCAGCAGGGACGGGGGGATCTACGAGCAGTACTTC. It encodes CASRDGGIYEQYF.

Worth noting for this clone: Relative to the germline gene, one junction end is altered; a read error may explain this. The chain is built from TRBV7-9 and TRBJ2-7; 16 bases map to TRBD2. Germline values: CDR1 SEHNR, CDR2 FQNEAQ (reference sequence). The CDR3 is 13 amino acids. The CDR3 sequence is CASSSGTSGGASF. The CDR3 region has the DNA TGTGCCAGCAGCTCCGGGACTAGCGGGGGGGCCTCCTTC.

This clone was seen once. CDR3 DNA sequence: TGTGCCAGCAGCTTGACGCTAGCGGTACATGAGCAGTTCTTC. Its translation: CASSLTLAVHEQFF. This sequence joins TRBV7-2 and TRBJ2-1; TRBD2 matches at 7 bases. V gave up 3 bases and J gave up 8 bases; unmatched junction bases: 7. CDR1 is SGHTA and CDR2 is FQGNSA in the germline V gene. The CDR3 is made up of 14 amino acids.

The rearrangement joins TRBV27 to TRBJ2-3; 8 positions agree with TRBD2. V lost 10 bases to trimming and J lost 5 bases; unmatched junction nucleotides: 14. This CDR3 is 15 amino acids long. Germline V gene sequence: CDR1 MNHEY, CDR2 SMNVEV (reference sequence). The CDR3 loop reads CATLTSAGSGDTQYF. In DNA, the CDR3 is TGTGCCACCTTGACTAGCGCCGGAAGTGGAGATACGCAGTATTTT.

Only one count was recorded for this clone. The genes are TRBV2 and TRBJ2-5; maybe TRBD1 (5 bases). Germline CDR1 SNHLY, CDR2 FYNNEI. The CDR3 totals 11 residues. Deletions cut 8 bases from V and 5 bases from J, with 9 bases between. The CDR3 spells CASQGSETQYF. CDR3 DNA sequence: TGTGCCAGCCAGGGATCCGAGACCCAGTACTTC. Supplemented by reference TRBV2 and TRBJ2-5, the full variable domain reads EPEVTQTPSHQVTQMGQEVILRCVPISNHLYFYWYRQILGQKVEFLVSFYNNEISEKSEIFDDQFSVERPDGSNFTLKIRSTKLEDSAMYFCASQGSETQYFGPGTRLLVL.

This chain connects TRBV13 to TRBJ2-1; the match to TRBD2 covers 8 bases. The V gene end was trimmed by 8 bases and the J gene end by 4 bases; junction bases not matched to a gene: 4. The CDR3 length is 13 residues. Per the germline V gene, CDR1 is PRHDT and CDR2 is FYEKMQ (reference sequence). The CDR3 DNA sequence: TGTGCCAGCGGCGAGCGGGGGTACAATGAGCAGTTCTTC. Its protein is CASGERGYNEQFF. The whole variable domain, filled in from reference TRBV13 and TRBJ2-1, reads AAGVIQSPRHLIKEKRETATLKCYPIPRHDTVYWYQQGPGQDPQFLISFYEKMQSDKGSIPDRFSAQQFSDYHSELNMSSLELGDSALYFCASGERGYNEQFFGPGTRLTVL.

This clone was picked up one time. The gene calls are TRBV18 and TRBJ2-1, with 8 bases lining up with TRBD2. Per the germline V gene, CDR1 is KGHSH and CDR2 is LQKENI. CDR3 length: 16 amino acids. Trimming took 0 bases from V and 7 from J; bases not matched to a gene: 8. This CDR3 is CASSPPVLAGLNEQFF. As DNA, the CDR3 is TGTGCCAGCTCACCACCTGTATTAGCGGGACTAAATGAGCAGTTCTTC. The full variable domain, completed using reference TRBV18 and TRBJ2-1, is NAGVMQNPRHLVRRRGQEARLRCSPMKGHSHVYWYRQLPEEGLKFMVYLQKENIIDESGMPKERFSAEFPKEGPSILRIQQVVRGDSAAYFCASSPPVLAGLNEQFFGPGTRLTVL.

The chain is built from TRBV4-2 and TRBJ2-1; 7 nucleotides match TRBD2. Germline trimming cut 3 bases from V and 4 bases from J; bases unmatched to any gene: 6. The CDR3 loop spans 15 amino acids. The germline gives CDR1 LGHNA, CDR2 YNFKEQ. The CDR3 coding sequence is TGTGCCAGCAGCCACGGGGTAGCGGGTTACAATGAGCAGTTCTTC. This sequence encodes CASSHGVAGYNEQFF.

CDR3 sequence (DNA): TGTGCCTGGAGGGGTGGGAGTCTCCATGGCTACACCTTC. This gives the protein CAWRGGSLHGYTF. This chain links TRBV30 with TRBJ1-2; no clear D. CDR1 and CDR2 (germline): GTSNPN, SVGIG (reference sequence). The CDR3 runs 13 residues. The V end lost 3 bases, the J end lost 6 bases, and 14 bases lay between the germline ends.

CDR3 nucleotides: TGTGCCAGTAGTACGGGACTTTCATCCGGGGAGCTGTTTTTT. It specifies CASSTGLSSGELFF. This chain connects TRBV19 to TRBJ2-2, with D maybe TRBD2 (6 bases). Germline-derived CDR1 and CDR2 are LNHDA and SQIVND (reference sequence). V was trimmed by 4 bases and J by 6 bases, leaving 12 bases between them. The CDR3 spans 14 residues.

CDR3 coding DNA: TGTGCCAGCTCACCGGACAGGGCAGGCACTGAAGCTTTCTTT. Amino acids: CASSPDRAGTEAFF. J is TRBJ1-1 and V is TRBV18; 8 positions match TRBD1. V trimming: 3 bases; J trimming: 4 bases; junction bases outside the gene matches: 4. Germline V CDR1 and CDR2: KGHSH, LQKENI. This CDR3 spans 14 amino acids.

The DNA for the CDR3 is TGTGCCAGCCAGCGGGGAGTGAACTATGGCTACACCTTC. It translates to CASQRGVNYGYTF. V and J are TRBV12-3 or TRBV12-4 and TRBJ1-2; unclear D gene. This CDR3 is built from 13 residues. V was trimmed by 8 bases and J by 2 bases, leaving 12 bases between them.

The chain has TRBV18 and TRBJ2-1; 7 bases align to TRBD2. Germline trimming cut 3 bases from V and 15 bases from J; bases unmatched to any gene: 11. Looked up from germline, CDR1 is KGHSH and CDR2 is LQKENI. The CDR3 runs 13 residues. For the CDR3, the DNA is TGTGCCAGCTCACCCCCCGGGAGGATATGGTTGTTCTTC. Amino acids: CASSPPGRIWLFF.

The chain recombines TRBV19 with TRBJ2-1; D possibly corresponds to TRBD1 (5 bases). In germline, CDR1 is LNHDA, CDR2 SQIVND (reference sequence). With 7 bases removed from V and 0 bases from J, the gap between germline ends came to 13 bases. The CDR3 has 15 residues. CDR3 DNA: TGTGCCAGTACCGAAGGGGTTAGCTCCTACAATGAGCAGTTCTTC. It encodes CASTEGVSSYNEQFF.